The 10 T cell receptor beta chains below come from one sample, sequenced in a study of immune evolution from preneoplasia to lung adenocarcinoma. The repertoire was sequenced with immunoSEQ multiplex PCR; TCRdb's copy has only in-frame clones and lacks some. The sample lists just over 9,000 clones; approximately 75% were seen once. The specimen was FFPE lung adenocarcinoma in situ tissue. The receptors come from a person in their 70s with lung adenocarcinoma.

Written as DNA, the CDR3 is TGTGCCAGCAGCGAACAGGGGGACGGCACAGATACGCAGTATTTT. It translates to CASSEQGDGTDTQYF. V usage is TRBV7-3 and J usage is TRBJ2-3; 8 bases line up with TRBD1. This CDR3 is built from 15 residues. Germline-derived CDR1 and CDR2 are SGHTA and FQGTGA. J gave up 1 base and V 5 bases, and 5 bases lay outside the gene matches.

The chain couples TRBV6-1 to TRBJ2-7; 8 bases align to TRBD1. V shed 6 bases, J shed 0 bases, and the junction held 7 bases outside the gene matches. This CDR3 has 15 amino acids. Germline V gene lookup returns CDR1 MNHNS and CDR2 SASEGT. The CDR3 here is CASSKGQVGSYEQYF. The CDR3 nucleotides read TGTGCCAGCAGCAAGGGACAGGTGGGCTCCTACGAGCAGTACTTC.

J is TRBJ2-1 and V is TRBV5-1; possibly TRBD1 or TRBD2 for D (5 bases each). The germline V gene has CDR1 SGHRS and CDR2 YFSETQ. The CDR3 spans 15 residues. Trimming took off 4 bases at V and 6 bases at J, with 17 bases between the two ends. This chain's CDR3 is CASSGGRTLGNEQFF. Here the CDR3 DNA reads TGCGCCAGCAGCGGGGGACGGACGTTGGGCAATGAGCAGTTCTTC. Full variable domain (missing parts from reference TRBV5-1 and TRBJ2-1): KAGVTQTPRYLIKTRGQQVTLSCSPISGHRSVSWYQQTPGQGLQFLFEYFSETQRNKGNFPGRFSGRQFSNSRSEMNVSTLELGDSALYLCASSGGRTLGNEQFFGPGTRLTVL.

The chain is built from TRBV11-1 and TRBJ2-1, with 13 bases identical to TRBD2. The CDR3 has 16 residues. The junction had 5 bases not matched to a gene; V was cut back by 5 bases and J by 4 bases. Germline values: CDR1 SGHAT, CDR2 FQDESV (reference sequence). The CDR3 is CASSRELAGGYNEQFF. The CDR3 coding sequence is TGTGCCAGCAGCCGAGAACTAGCGGGAGGGTACAATGAGCAGTTCTTC. Full variable domain (rest looked up from reference TRBV11-1 and TRBJ2-1): EAEVAQSPRYKITEKSQAVAFWCDPISGHATLYWYRQILGQGPELLVQFQDESVVDDSQLPKDRFSAERLKGVDSTLKIQPAELGDSAMYLCASSRELAGGYNEQFFGPGTRLTVL.

The genes are TRBV5-1 and TRBJ1-1, with no clear D. V dropped 4 bases and J dropped 4 bases, with 11 bases sitting between them. Per germline, CDR1 SGHRS and CDR2 YFSETQ. CDR3 length equals 13 residues. CDR3 DNA: TGCGCCAGCAGCCCGCGAAGTATCACTGAAGCTTTCTTT. Encoded protein: CASSPRSITEAFF.

Only a few counts were recorded for this clone. V usage is TRBV9 and J usage is TRBJ2-7; D unresolved. The germline V and J ends were trimmed by 4 bases and 4 bases, with 12 bases remaining between them. The CDR3 length is 13 residues. Germline values: CDR1 SGDLS, CDR2 YYNGEE. The CDR3 loop is CASSPLPQYEQYF. For the CDR3, the DNA is TGTGCCAGCAGCCCCCTGCCTCAATACGAGCAGTACTTC.

This clone was observed a few times. The rearrangement links TRBV7-9 to TRBJ2-1; D is ambiguous. The CDR3 has 16 amino acids. The V gene's germline CDR1 is SEHNR and CDR2 FQNEAQ (reference sequence). V was trimmed by 8 bases and J by 2 bases, leaving 19 bases between them. CDR3 bases: TGTGCCAGCTTTAGGTCCGGCAGGCTAGCCTACAATGAGCAGTTCTTC. This sequence encodes CASFRSGRLAYNEQFF.

The table lists this clone with a few counts. This chain joins TRBV7-2 and TRBJ2-3; 8 bases align to TRBD2. Trimming cost V 1 base and J 3 bases; bases outside gene matches: 12. The germline CDR1 and CDR2 sequences are SGHTA and FQGNSA. The CDR3 is 18 residues long. CDR3 in DNA: TGTGCCAGCAGCTTAGGGGGGTCCTCGGCGGGAGGAACAGATACGCAGTATTTT. Translated, it gives CASSLGGSSAGGTDTQYF.

The chain carries TRBV7-2 and TRBJ2-2; D gene uncertain. Germline CDR1 and CDR2: SGHTA and FQGNSA. CDR3 length equals 15 residues. V lost 3 bases, J lost 4 bases, and 12 bases lay in between. The CDR3 sequence is CASSFSLASTGELFF. CDR3 coding DNA: TGTGCCAGCAGCTTCAGTTTGGCCAGCACCGGGGAGCTGTTTTTT.

The chain joins TRBV11-2 to TRBJ2-7; 12 nucleotides agree with TRBD2. This CDR3 is built from 18 residues. Germline CDR1 SGHAT, CDR2 FQNNGV. The V gene end was trimmed by 4 bases and the J gene end by 2 bases; junction bases not matched to a gene: 12. The CDR3 protein is CASSYPSGGAGSTYEQYF. CDR3 nucleotides: TGTGCCAGCAGCTATCCTAGCGGGGGGGCGGGGAGCACCTACGAGCAGTACTTC.